This is a list of T cell receptor beta chains from one sample in a study. TCRdb reanalysed the RT-PCR reads using MiXCR and keeps one entry per CDR3 protein. In the table there are 650,000 to 800,000 distinct CDR3 sequences, about 14% of which are singletons. Sequenced: memory CD4+ T cells from blood. The receptor set was obtained from a female donor in good health, serving as a healthy control. Each CDR3 is given with its conserved first and last residue. A D gene is named only where the DNA matches it firmly. Expanded clones get a size class; other rows say once, few or many, or leave the size out.

. TRBD1 TRBJ2-5 TRBV10-3 TGTGCCATCAGTGATCCAGGGGGAACCCAGTACTTC CAISDPGGTQYF
few TRBD1 TRBJ2-1 TRBV9 TGTGCCAGCAGCCAGGGGGATTACAATGAGCAGTTCTTC CASSQGDYNEQFF
. . TRBJ1-2 TRBV5-1 TGCGCCAGCAGCTTGGTAATGGCAGGGGATCATGGCTACACCTTC CASSLVMAGDHGYTF
few TRBD2 TRBJ2-7 TRBV6-6 TGTGCCAGCAGTTACGCACTAGCGGGATTAGACGAGCAGTACTTC CASSYALAGLDEQYF
. TRBD1 TRBJ2-5 TRBV11-1 TGTGCCAGCAGCTCCTCCGGACAGGAACAAGAGACCCAGTACTTC CASSSSGQEQETQYF
many . TRBJ2-3 TRBV25-1 TGTGCCACCTCACCCCCCCGTGTCGGGAACACAGATACGCAGTATTTT CATSPPRVGNTDTQYF
. . TRBJ1-6 TRBV7-2 TGTGCCAGCAGCTTACAGTGGCAGTTAGATTCACCCCTCCACTTT CASSLQWQLDSPLHF
. . TRBJ2-7 TRBV18 TGTGCCAGCTCACCTGGTGGAGGGACAACCTACGAGCAGTACTTC CASSPGGGTTYEQYF
many TRBD1 TRBJ2-7 TRBV12-3/TRBV12-4 TGTGCCAGCAGCGGACAGGGGGCTAGTGAGCAGTACTTC CASSGQGASEQYF
. . TRBJ2-7 TRBV18 TGTGCCAGCTCACCAAACGGGCTTTACGAGCAGTACTTC CASSPNGLYEQYF
few . TRBJ1-1 TRBV10-3 TGTGCCATCAGTGAGTCACAGGACACTGAAGCTTTCTTT CAISESQDTEAFF
. TRBD1 TRBJ1-1 TRBV4-2 TGTGCCAGCAGCTACCAGGGGGGGGGCACTGAAGCTTTCTTT CASSYQGGGTEAFF
. . TRBJ1-1 TRBV5-4 TGTGCCAGCAGCCAGGGCGGTCACGGGAACACTGAAGCTTTCTTT CASSQGGHGNTEAFF
few . TRBJ1-2 TRBV13 TGTGCCAGCAGCCGAACCGACTGGGGCTACACCTTC CASSRTDWGYTF
few TRBD1 TRBJ1-6 TRBV4-3 TGCGCCAGCAGCCACCGCCCAGGACAGGTTAATTCACCCCTCCACTTT CASSHRPGQVNSPLHF
few . TRBJ2-3 TRBV20-1 TGCAGTGCCCCCATAACGGCCGCTAGCACAGATACGCAGTATTTT CSAPITAASTDTQYF
. . TRBJ2-1 TRBV11-1 TGTGCCAGCAGCCCTTGGGATGAGCAGTTCTTC CASSPWDEQFF
few . TRBJ2-1 TRBV28 TGTGCCAGCAGCCTGACTAGTTTTGAGCAGTTCTTC CASSLTSFEQFF
. . TRBJ1-4 TRBV30 TGTGCCTGGAGTGCTCCGCAGGGTGCTAATGAAAAACTGTTTTTT CAWSAPQGANEKLFF
. . TRBJ1-2 TRBV27 TGTGCCAGCAGTCACAGCGGGGGGCTAAGATATGGCTACACCTTC CASSHSGGLRYGYTF
. TRBD1 TRBJ1-2 TRBV28 TGTGCCAGCAGCCGATTCGGACAGGGGGCAAGTGGCTACACCTTC CASSRFGQGASGYTF
. . TRBJ2-7 TRBV12-3/TRBV12-4 TGTGCCAGCAGTCCGCAATTGGACCTAACCTACGAGCAGTACTTC CASSPQLDLTYEQYF
many TRBD1 TRBJ2-5 TRBV9 TGTGCCAGCAGCGGGTGGACAGGGCTGGGAGAGACCCAGTACTTC CASSGWTGLGETQYF
many TRBD1 TRBJ1-5 TRBV20-1 TGCAGTGCTAGAATACAGGGGTTTCGCAATCAGCCCCAGCATTTT CSARIQGFRNQPQHF
many . TRBJ1-1 TRBV20-1 TGCAGTGCACCGGACGGGGGAACTGAAGCTTTCTTT CSAPDGGTEAFF
. . TRBJ1-1 TRBV7-8 TGTGCCAGCAGCTCATTAAGAGTAAACACTGAAGCTTTCTTT CASSSLRVNTEAFF
. . TRBJ2-1 TRBV12-3/TRBV12-4 TGTGCCAGCAGTCCGGGGGCTTCCTACAATGAGCAGTTCTTC CASSPGASYNEQFF
. . TRBJ2-3 TRBV12-3/TRBV12-4 TGTGCCAGCAGTATAGACGGGGGCCCCACAGATACGCAGTATTTT CASSIDGGPTDTQYF
few . TRBJ2-1 TRBV25-1 TGTGCCAGCAGTGAAGGAGGAGGGATTGAGCAGTTCTTC CASSEGGGIEQFF
few . TRBJ2-1 TRBV20-1 TGCAGTGCTATCCCCCTGCGCGGTACCTACAATGAGCAGTTCTTC CSAIPLRGTYNEQFF
few TRBD2 TRBJ2-1 TRBV20-1 TGCAGTGCTAATGGACTAGCTAACAATGAGCAGTTCTTC CSANGLANNEQFF
few . TRBJ1-4 TRBV27 TGTGCCAGCAGTTTATCTAGGAGGGGCCCTGAAAAACTGTTTTTT CASSLSRRGPEKLFF
many . TRBJ2-1 TRBV10-3 TGTGCCATCAAACCCCCGGGGCCTGAGCAGTTCTTC CAIKPPGPEQFF
many TRBD2 TRBJ2-3 TRBV5-1 TGCGCCAGCAGGCCGGGACTAGTTACGGATACGCAGTATTTT CASRPGLVTDTQYF
few TRBD1 TRBJ2-3 TRBV9 TGTGCCAGCAGCCCTGGGGACAGGGCCACAGATACGCAGTATTTT CASSPGDRATDTQYF
few . TRBJ1-2 TRBV27 TGTGCCAGCAGTCCCTGGGGCCAAGCCTATGCGGGGGGCTACACCTTC CASSPWGQAYAGGYTF